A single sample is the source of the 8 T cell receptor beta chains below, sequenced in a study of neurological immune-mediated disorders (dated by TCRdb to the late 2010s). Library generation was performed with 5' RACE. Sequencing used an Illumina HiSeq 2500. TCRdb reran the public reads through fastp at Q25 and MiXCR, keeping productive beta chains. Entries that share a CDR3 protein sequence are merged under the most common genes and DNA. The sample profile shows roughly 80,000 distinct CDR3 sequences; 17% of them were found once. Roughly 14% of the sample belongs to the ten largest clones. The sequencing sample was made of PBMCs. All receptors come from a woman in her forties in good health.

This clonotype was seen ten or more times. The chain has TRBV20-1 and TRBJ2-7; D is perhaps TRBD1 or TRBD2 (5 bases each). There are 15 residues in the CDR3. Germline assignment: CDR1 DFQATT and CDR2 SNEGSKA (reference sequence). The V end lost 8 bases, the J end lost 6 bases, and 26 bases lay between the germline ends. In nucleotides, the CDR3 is TGCAGTCCCCGGGCCGGGGCGGCCGAGCAGGGCGAGCAGTACGTC. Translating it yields CSPRAGAAEQGEQYV.

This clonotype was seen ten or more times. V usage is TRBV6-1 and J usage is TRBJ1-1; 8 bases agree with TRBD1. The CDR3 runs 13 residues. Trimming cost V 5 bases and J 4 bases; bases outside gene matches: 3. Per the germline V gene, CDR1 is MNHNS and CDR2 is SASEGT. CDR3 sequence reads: CASSRTGSTEAFF. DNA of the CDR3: TGTGCCAGCAGTCGGACAGGGTCCACTGAAGCTTTCTTT.

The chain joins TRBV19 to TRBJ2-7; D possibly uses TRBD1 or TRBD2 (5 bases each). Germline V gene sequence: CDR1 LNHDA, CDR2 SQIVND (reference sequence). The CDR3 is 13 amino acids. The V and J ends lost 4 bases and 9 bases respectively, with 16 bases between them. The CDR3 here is CASSTRDEDPQYF. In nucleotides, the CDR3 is TGTGCCAGTAGTACAAGGGACGAGGATCCGCAGTACTTC. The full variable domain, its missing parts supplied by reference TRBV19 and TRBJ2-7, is DGGITQSPKYLFRKEGQNVTLSCEQNLNHDAMYWYRQDPGQGLRLIYYSQIVNDFQKGDIAEGYSVSREKKESFPLTVTSAQKNPTAFYLCASSTRDEDPQYFGPGTRLTVT.

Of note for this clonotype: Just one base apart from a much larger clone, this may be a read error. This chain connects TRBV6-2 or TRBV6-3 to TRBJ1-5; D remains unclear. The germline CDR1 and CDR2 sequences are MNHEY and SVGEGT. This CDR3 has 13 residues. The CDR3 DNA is TGTGCCAGCAATTACAACGGAGTTAGGCCCCAGCATTTT. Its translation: CASNYNGVRPQHF.

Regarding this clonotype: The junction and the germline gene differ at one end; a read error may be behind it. CDR3 sequence (DNA): TGTGCCAGCAGATCTCTCCCGACAGGGAACTATGGCTACTCCTTC. It specifies CASRSLPTGNYGYSF. The V gene is TRBV27, the J gene TRBJ1-2; TRBD1 aligns across 7 bases. Germline CDR1 is MNHEY and CDR2 is SMNVEV (reference sequence). The CDR3 contains 15 residues.

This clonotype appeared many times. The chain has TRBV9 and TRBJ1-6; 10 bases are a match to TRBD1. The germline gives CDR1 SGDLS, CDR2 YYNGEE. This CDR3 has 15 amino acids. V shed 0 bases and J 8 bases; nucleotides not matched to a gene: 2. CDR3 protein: CASSVETGGHSPLHF. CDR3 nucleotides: TGTGCCAGCAGCGTAGAGACAGGGGGCCATTCACCCCTCCACTTT.

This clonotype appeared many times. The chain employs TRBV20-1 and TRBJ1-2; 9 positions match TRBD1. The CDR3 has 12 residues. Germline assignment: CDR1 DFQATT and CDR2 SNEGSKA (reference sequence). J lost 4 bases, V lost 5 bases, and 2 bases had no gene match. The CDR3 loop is CSAPTGGYGYTF. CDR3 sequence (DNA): TGCAGTGCTCCGACAGGGGGCTATGGCTACACCTTC.

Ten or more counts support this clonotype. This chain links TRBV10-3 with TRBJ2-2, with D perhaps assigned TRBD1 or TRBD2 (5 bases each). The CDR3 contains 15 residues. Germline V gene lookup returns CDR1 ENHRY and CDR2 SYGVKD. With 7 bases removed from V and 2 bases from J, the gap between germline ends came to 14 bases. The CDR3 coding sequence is TGTGCCATCACCGCCGGGACGGGAAACACCGGGGAGCTGTTTTTT. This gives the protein CAITAGTGNTGELFF.